Listed below are T cell receptor beta chains from one sample, sequenced in a study of T cell responses to AZD1222 COVID-19 vaccine. TCRdb keeps only in-frame clones here, not all; method: immunoSEQ multiplex PCR. The table lists roughly 130,000 clones, 88% of them singletons. Material: peripheral blood, obtained on day 0 of AZD1222 vaccination. All receptors derive from an adult in good health. CDR3s include the opening cysteine and the closing phenylalanine or tryptophan. The D gene is left open where the match is weak. Only some rows state a clone size, as once, few, many or a class for expanded clones.

cdr3_nt cdr3_aa j_call clone_size v_call d_call
TGTGCCAGCAGTTACCCTGGCGGGGGTGAAAAACTGTTTTTT CASSYPGGGEKLFF TRBJ1-4 NA TRBV6-6 NA
TGTGCCAGCAGGGGACAAAGCCATGGGGCCAACGTCCTGACTTTC CASRGQSHGANVLTF TRBJ2-6 NA TRBV6-5 NA
TGTGCCAGCAGGACAGGGATGATTAGCTCCTACGAGCAGTACTTC CASRTGMISSYEQYF TRBJ2-7 NA TRBV6-5 TRBD1
TGCGCCAGCAGCCCATCAGACAGGTCCTCCTACAATGAGCAGTTCTTC CASSPSDRSSYNEQFF TRBJ2-1 NA TRBV4-3 NA
TGTGCCAGCAGTTTTCGAGGGTCTAATGAAAAACTGTTTTTT CASSFRGSNEKLFF TRBJ1-4 NA TRBV2 NA
TGTGCCAGCAGCTTACTAGCAAACTCCTACGAGCAGTACTTC CASSLLANSYEQYF TRBJ2-7 few TRBV11-2 NA
TGCGCCAGCAGCTTGGGTTTCGAGGCTCAGTCCCAGCATTTT CASSLGFEAQSQHF TRBJ1-5 NA TRBV5-1 NA
TGTGCCAGCAGCTTGGCCGGGTGGAGGGGGCAGGGAGAGACCCAGTACTTC CASSLAGWRGQGETQYF TRBJ2-5 NA TRBV5-5 NA
TGTGCCAGCAGCTTGGATGCTACAGGGGTGTACGAGCAGTACTTC CASSLDATGVYEQYF TRBJ2-7 few TRBV5-4 TRBD1
TGTGCCAGCAGCAGATCGACTAGCGGGAGGGCCTGTACCGGGGAGCTGTTTTTT CASSRSTSGRACTGELFF TRBJ2-2 NA TRBV21-1 NA
TGTGCCAGTGGACAGGGTTTTGAAAAACTGTTTTTT CASGQGFEKLFF TRBJ1-4 once TRBV19 TRBD1
TGCGCCAGCAGTGTGGGACTAGCTACCGAGCAGTACTTC CASSVGLATEQYF TRBJ2-7 NA TRBV10-1 TRBD2
TGTGCCAGCAGTTACTCGGAAGGGACAGGCCACGAGCAGTACTTC CASSYSEGTGHEQYF TRBJ2-7 NA TRBV6-2/TRBV6-3 TRBD1
TGTGCCAGCAGAGCGGGTTCCTCTGGAAACACCATATATTTT CASRAGSSGNTIYF TRBJ1-3 once TRBV6-5 NA
TGTGCCAGTAGTCAGGACAGCAACTATGGCTACACCTTC CASSQDSNYGYTF TRBJ1-2 NA TRBV19 NA
TGTGCCAGCAGTTTATCACTCGTCGGGGGTGAAGCTTTCTTT CASSLSLVGGEAFF TRBJ1-1 NA TRBV27 NA
TGTGCCACCAGTGATTTTCTCCCCGGGGAGCTGTTTTTT CATSDFLPGELFF TRBJ2-2 NA TRBV24-1 NA
TGTGCCAGCAGCCCCTCGGTCGGCCTGGGGGATAATTCACCCCTCCACTTT CASSPSVGLGDNSPLHF TRBJ1-6 few TRBV7-6 NA
TGTGCCATCAGTGAGTCTGTCGCAGGGCGGGGCGAGCAGTACTTC CAISESVAGRGEQYF TRBJ2-7 NA TRBV10-3 NA
TGCGCCAGCAGTCGTCGGTGGGGGCACGGGGAGCTGTTTTTT CASSRRWGHGELFF TRBJ2-2 NA TRBV5-1 NA
TGTGCCACCAGTGATTGGCCCAGGGCCCCAGATACGCAGTATTTT CATSDWPRAPDTQYF TRBJ2-3 once TRBV24-1 NA
TGTGCCAGCAGCTTGGGGCAGATCTATAATTCACCCCTCCACTTT CASSLGQIYNSPLHF TRBJ1-6 NA TRBV5-6 NA
TGTGCCAGCAGTACCCCGACGGGGAGCTCCTATAATTCACCCCTCCACTTT CASSTPTGSSYNSPLHF TRBJ1-6 once TRBV27 NA
TGTGCCAGCAGCTTATCTGGAAACACCATATATTTT CASSLSGNTIYF TRBJ1-3 once TRBV11-2 NA
TGTGCCAGTAGTATAAATGGGGGAAGCACTGAAGCTTTCTTT CASSINGGSTEAFF TRBJ1-1 once TRBV19 NA
TGCGCCAGCAGGGATCAGGGGTCATTCTCTGTGCAGTACTTC CASRDQGSFSVQYF TRBJ2-7 NA TRBV5-1 NA
TGTGCCAGCAGTTACTCCTCGACCGATGGCTACACCTTC CASSYSSTDGYTF TRBJ1-2 once TRBV6-6 NA
TGTGCCAGCAGCGTAGACCTAGGGGTCGGTCTCGAGCAGTACTTC CASSVDLGVGLEQYF TRBJ2-7 NA TRBV9 NA
TGTGCCAGCAGTTTCATGACAGGCCCCTACGAGCAGTACTTC CASSFMTGPYEQYF TRBJ2-7 NA TRBV6-2/TRBV6-3 NA
TGTGCCAGCAGAAGGGAAGATGAGCAGTTCTTC CASRREDEQFF TRBJ2-1 many TRBV27 NA
TGTGCCAGCAGTGAAGGAGCGGGGGCGCGAAGAGGCTACACCTTC CASSEGAGARRGYTF TRBJ1-2 once TRBV6-1 NA
TGTGCCAGCAGCGCCGACAGGGTCTACGAGCAGTACTTC CASSADRVYEQYF TRBJ2-7 NA TRBV7-8 TRBD1
TGTGCCATCATGGCCGGGCTCTCTGGAAACACCATATATTTT CAIMAGLSGNTIYF TRBJ1-3 NA TRBV10-3 NA
TGTGCCAGCAGTGAACTCCTACAGGGCACTGAAGCTTTCTTT CASSELLQGTEAFF TRBJ1-1 NA TRBV6-1 NA
TGCGCCAGCAGCTTCGCAGGGGCTTATGAGAACACTGAAGCTTTCTTT CASSFAGAYENTEAFF TRBJ1-1 NA TRBV5-1 NA
TGTGCCACCAGCAGAGTGGGCACTGAAGCTTTCTTT CATSRVGTEAFF TRBJ1-1 NA TRBV15 NA